These T cell receptor beta chains were read from a single sample in a study of blood T cell repertoires in COVID-19. Only in-frame clones appear in the TCRdb table, and some are missing; sequencing was by immunoSEQ multiplex PCR. This repertoire shows around 300,000 clones, 80% to 90% found once; its top ten account for about an eighth. The sequencing sample was made of peripheral blood. The receptors were gathered from a woman in her 70s with COVID-19, enrolled during active disease. The conserved cysteine and the conserved F or W are not part of the CDR3 here.

TRBJ1-2,TRBV6-1,ASSESPTGRYGYT
TRBJ2-1,TRBV18,ASSAGQGYNEQF
TRBJ2-7,TRBV6-1,ASSERLDRGHERY
TRBJ2-3,TRBV6-6,ASSSRSGADTQY
TRBJ2-3,TRBV10-1,ASSRDPTDTQY
TRBJ1-2,TRBV5-5,ASSSTGGYGYT
TRBJ2-2,TRBV5-5,ASSASRPGTGGSTGELF
TRBJ1-2,TRBV7-9,ASSLATGGYGYT
TRBJ1-5,TRBV19,ASSLRTGFQPQH
TRBJ2-5,TRBV6-4,ASSDSSPGERLAGGLYQETQY
TRBJ2-5,TRBV21-1,ASSTGWY
TRBJ1-2,TRBV9,ASSVGVGTGDGYT
TRBJ2-7,TRBV7-9,ASSPARGPYEQY
TRBJ1-3,TRBV21-1,ASSSPGTGVFSGNTIY
TRBJ2-1,TRBV5-4,ASSLDSSEQF
TRBJ2-2,TRBV24-1,ATSDRQYTGELF
TRBJ2-3,TRBV5-1,ASSNSGSKGDTQY
TRBJ1-4,TRBV9,ASSADQGGNEKLF
TRBJ2-2,TRBV5-1,ASSLSSGGAGELF
TRBJ2-2,TRBV20-1,SASVTSGGPNTGELF
TRBJ1-4,TRBV24-1,ATSEGQGANEKLF
TRBJ2-1,TRBV10-3,AISGGLTSGTYNEQF
TRBJ1-1,TRBV19,ASSPFEGSTEAF
TRBJ1-6,TRBV6-1,ASSESLGGYNSPLH
TRBJ2-3,TRBV24-1,ATETSLTDTQY
TRBJ2-5,TRBV11-2,ASSSGGARETQY
TRBJ2-1,TRBV24-1,ATSDPTARSYNEQF
TRBJ2-5,TRBV11-2,ASSLLRSQGRETQY